This TCR beta chain originates from a study of early T cells in non-severe SARS-CoV-2 infection (dated by TCRdb to 2020 to 2022). Looking at the study overall: Bulk RNA from unsorted whole blood was used for TCR sequencing, so alpha and beta chains could not be paired.

Results and caveats for the whole study, not just this receptor: VDJdb matching was skewed toward anti-spike CD8 responses and likely underestimated virus-specific expansions by missing private and CD4 specificities.

A case-control design nested within a healthcare worker cohort in London, UK, was used, with weekly nasopharyngeal swab PCR tests and blood sampling performed. Healthcare workers were enrolled in the week of the UK lockdown, from 23 to 31 March 2020, and were followed every week for up to roughly 16 weeks. There are a few counts of this clonotype. No antigen is known for it. Base qualities were left out, and no much larger clone turns up one base away. Preparation of the library involved 5' RACE. These reads were obtained on a NextSeq 500. In the TCR library protocol, unique molecular identifiers were attached to individual cDNA molecules to correct for PCR bias and sequencing error. Sequencing covered both TCR alpha and beta chains, and within each sample the abundances of alpha and beta sequences were tightly co-correlated. The published analysis was carried out like this. V gene, J gene and CDR3 annotation of TCR sequences was performed with Decombinator V4. Expanded TCRs were defined as changing significantly between any two time points under a Poisson model with p below 0.0001. Abundances of TCRs were expressed as counts per million after normalisation to the total number of TCRs sequenced in each sample. MAIT TCRs were defined by TRAV1-2 paired with TRAJ12, TRAJ20 or TRAJ33, and iNKT TCRs by TRAV10 paired with TRAJ18. A search of VDJdb, accessed on 1 November 2021, was run for TCRs annotated to CMV, EBV and SARS-CoV-2, with TCRs annotated for multiple antigens excluded. In TCRdb, the public reads were trimmed at Q25 with fastp and aligned with MiXCR, with productive beta chains retained. Every distinct CDR3 protein forms one entry, paired with its most common genes and DNA. TCRdb's processing, not the authors' own work, is the source of the V and J calls. The sample yields 97,000 or so distinct CDR3 sequences; under 15% were counted once. The top ten hold 5.5% to 7% of the sample.

The CDR3, cysteine through phenylalanine, is 16 amino acids long. Only the CDR3 DNA stays, 48 bases, in frame from base 1. The germline V gene provides CDR1 SGHAT and CDR2 FQNNGV. Unmatched junction bases come to 8, with V trimmed by 2 bases and J by 6 bases. The chain is made from TRBV11-2 and TRBJ2-2; 8 bases in between match TRBD2. The specimen was whole blood. This clonotype was sampled from an adult who was a healthcare worker with PCR-confirmed SARS-CoV-2 infection or an uninfected control (not recorded which). CDR3 sequence: CASSLFAGRGPGELFF. The DNA sequence is as follows: TGTGCCAGCAGCTTATTCGCCGGGAGGGGTCCCGGGGAGCTGTTTTTT.